These T cell receptor beta chains were read from a single sample in a study of beta chain features in type 1 diabetes. Assay used: immunoSEQ multiplex PCR; TCRdb lists only in-frame clones, some missing. This sample has about 360,000 clones, with over 10% found just once. Sequencing used naive CD4+ T cells from blood. All receptors come from a man aged 18 to 29 in good health. The CDR3 runs from the conserved cysteine through the conserved F or W. The order of the fields is J gene, V gene, CDR3 protein.

TRBJ2-5 TRBV30 CASTASTGRAAATQYF
TRBJ2-1 TRBV5-4 CASSWDFNEQFF
TRBJ1-2 TRBV19 CASSIRGAGYGYTF
TRBJ1-1 TRBV7-2 CASSSRGGREAFF
TRBJ2-3 TRBV5-1 CASSLAQGVTDTQYF
TRBJ1-5 TRBV7-2 CASSLVRSALGNQPQHF
TRBJ2-1 TRBV28 CASIQYRDRRNEQFF
TRBJ1-5 TRBV30 CAWSPRRGTGVNQPQHF
TRBJ1-5 TRBV15 CATSRDRFQPQHF
TRBJ2-5 TRBV5-1 CASSLAKQETQYF
. TRBV28 CASSSYPYEQYF
TRBJ1-1 TRBV25-1 CASSATGNTEAFF
TRBJ2-1 TRBV6-6 CASNAQGSYNEQFF
TRBJ2-7 TRBV15 CATSRDVGQGEQYF
TRBJ2-3 TRBV30 CAWGPSGERGTQYF
TRBJ2-2 TRBV7-2 CASSLGGLGGELFF
TRBJ1-2 TRBV6-1 CASSDGTEVYTF
TRBJ2-2 TRBV18 CASSLGQGNTGELFF
TRBJ2-5 TRBV7-8 CASSSIGTIPGETQYF
TRBJ1-5 TRBV4-3 CASSQSPRGMPQHF
TRBJ1-4 TRBV9 CASSVGGGQGNEKLFF
TRBJ1-1 TRBV7-2 CASSLVGGVGNAFF
TRBJ2-7 TRBV6-5 CASSRDSYEQYF
TRBJ2-7 TRBV4-1 CASSQGLARGEQYF
TRBJ2-5 TRBV15 CATSKYSSGSFGETQYF
TRBJ2-3 TRBV4-3 CASSQEYGSGRAGYF
TRBJ2-2 TRBV7-8 CASSLALDTGELFF
TRBJ2-1 TRBV29-1 CSLRDRGTHNEQFF
TRBJ2-7 TRBV29-1 CSAAVGGRWDEQYF